Below, 21 T cell receptor beta chains from the same sample are listed, as sequenced in a study of identifying expanded T cells in peripheral blood. Generated by immunoSEQ multiplex PCR, the TCRdb table keeps only in-frame clones and is missing some. The profile shows roughly 120,000 clones, 88% of them singletons. The sequencing sample was made of blood. The receptors originated from a person between 18 and 70 years old in good health.

The chain uses TRBV10-3 and TRBJ1-1; 7 bases map to TRBD1. The CDR3 contains 12 residues. The V segment lost 4 bases and the J segment 11 bases; nucleotides outside the gene matches: 7. Germline CDR1 is ENHRY and CDR2 is SYGVKD. CDR3 amino acids: CAISATTGVAFF. Here the CDR3 DNA reads TGTGCCATCAGTGCCACCACAGGGGTTGCTTTCTTT.

This chain links TRBV2 with TRBJ2-3; 8 nucleotides align to TRBD1. In germline, CDR1 is SNHLY, CDR2 FYNNEI. The CDR3 length is 16 residues. The junction had 10 bases not matched to a gene; V was cut back by 3 bases and J by 5 bases. CDR3 residues: CASSDSGAGQEDTQYF. The CDR3 nucleotides are TGTGCCAGCAGTGATTCTGGGGCGGGACAGGAAGATACGCAGTATTTT.

The chain couples TRBV27 to TRBJ1-5; D is ambiguous. The germline V gene has CDR1 MNHEY and CDR2 SMNVEV (reference sequence). The CDR3 has 13 amino acids. V was cut by 3 bases and J by 0 bases, with 3 bases left in between. This CDR3 reads CASSFFSNQPQHF. CDR3 nucleotide sequence: TGTGCCAGCAGTTTTTTTAGCAATCAGCCCCAGCATTTT.

This sequence joins TRBV30 and TRBJ1-5; perhaps TRBD1 as D (5 bases). The CDR3 runs 12 residues. The ends were cut back, 5 bases at V and 5 bases at J, with 10 bases in the middle. Germline values: CDR1 GTSNPN, CDR2 SVGIG (reference sequence). Here the CDR3 reads CAWQGVDQPQHF. CDR3 nucleotide sequence: TGTGCCTGGCAGGGAGTTGATCAGCCCCAGCATTTT.

This rearrangement joins TRBV4-2 to TRBJ1-6; possibly TRBD1 for D (5 bases). Germline CDR1 and CDR2: LGHNA and YNFKEQ. V lost 8 bases and J 5 bases, leaving 16 bases between the germline ends. CDR3 size: 15 residues. CDR3 in amino acids: CASGEAGTNNSPLHF. CDR3 nucleotide sequence: TGTGCCAGCGGAGAAGCCGGGACGAATAATTCACCCCTCCACTTT.

The chain combines TRBV29-1 with TRBJ2-7; tentative D call: TRBD1 (5 bases). The V gene's germline CDR1 is SQVTM and CDR2 ANQGSEA. The CDR3 has 16 residues. V was cut by 3 bases and J by 0 bases, with 18 bases left in between. The CDR3 is CSVEGGKDTNSYEQYF. The CDR3 DNA follows: TGCAGCGTTGAGGGTGGTAAGGACACCAACTCCTACGAGCAGTACTTC.

The chain has TRBV6-5 and TRBJ2-5, with D perhaps being TRBD1 or TRBD2 (6 bases each). Germline CDR1 reads MNHEY; CDR2 reads SVGAGI. This CDR3 has 16 residues. V dropped 0 bases and J dropped 1 base, with 12 bases sitting between them. Here the CDR3 DNA reads TGTGCCAGCAGTTACTCGAACGGGGGCCCCCAAGAGACCCAGTACTTC. Its protein product is CASSYSNGGPQETQYF.

This clone was recorded once. The CDR3, as DNA: TGTGCCAGCAGCTTAGGATCTAATGAAAAACTGTTTTTT. Translating it yields CASSLGSNEKLFF. The V gene is TRBV7-4, the J gene TRBJ1-4; D call uncertain. This CDR3 contains 13 residues. Germline loops: CDR1 SGHVT, CDR2 SQSDAQ. V lost 1 base and J 3 bases, leaving 3 bases between the germline ends.

Concerning this clone itself: Because it lacks the conserved phenylalanine or tryptophan at the end, this CDR3 is likely a read error. The chain uses TRBV5-1 and TRBJ1-2; TRBD1 agrees at 11 bases. Germline lookup yields CDR1 SGHRS and CDR2 YFSETQ. CDR3 length equals 15 residues. CDR3 nucleotides: TGTGCCAGCAGCTCGGGACAGGGGGCTAACTATGGCTACACCCTC. Amino acid sequence: CASSSGQGANYGYTL.

The rearrangement uses TRBV6-6 and TRBJ1-2; D perhaps matches TRBD1 (6 bases). This CDR3 comprises 15 residues. V shed 6 bases and J shed 6 bases, with 20 bases lying between them. The V gene's germline CDR1 is MNHNY and CDR2 SVGAGI (reference sequence). The CDR3, as DNA: TGTGCCAGCAGGAACCACGGGACAACGTCGGATGGCTACACCTTC. Its translation: CASRNHGTTSDGYTF.

The V and J genes are TRBV11-2 and TRBJ2-5; TRBD1 is a possible D gene (5 bases). The CDR3 runs 15 residues. Germline CDR1 is SGHAT and CDR2 is FQNNGV. V was pared by 5 bases and J by 2 bases, with 15 bases between. The CDR3 nucleotides read TGTGCCAGCAGCCCGAACCATGACAGACAAGAGACCCAGTACTTC. It encodes CASSPNHDRQETQYF.

This rearrangement joins TRBV10-3 to TRBJ2-2, with a tentative D call TRBD1 (6 bases). Trimming took 10 bases from V and 1 from J, leaving 13 bases between them. Germline lookup yields CDR1 ENHRY and CDR2 SYGVKD. The CDR3 runs to 14 residues. This CDR3 reads CASKDRLNTGELFF. The DNA of the CDR3 is TGTGCCAGCAAGGACAGATTGAACACCGGGGAGCTGTTTTTT.

This chain uses TRBV18 with TRBJ2-1; 8 positions match TRBD1. The V gene end was trimmed by 3 bases and the J gene end by 7 bases; junction bases not matched to a gene: 2. The CDR3 is made up of 13 amino acids. Germline values: CDR1 KGHSH, CDR2 LQKENI. The CDR3, as DNA: TGTGCCAGCTCACCGGACAGGGAGAATGAGCAGTTCTTC. Protein: CASSPDRENEQFF. Drawing the rest from reference TRBV18 and TRBJ2-1, the complete variable domain is NAGVMQNPRHLVRRRGQEARLRCSPMKGHSHVYWYRQLPEEGLKFMVYLQKENIIDESGMPKERFSAEFPKEGPSILRIQQVVRGDSAAYFCASSPDRENEQFFGPGTRLTVL.

This clone was observed once. The gene calls are TRBV14 and TRBJ2-5, with D uncertain. CDR3 length: 15 amino acids. The V and J ends lost 1 base and 2 bases respectively, with 11 bases between them. The germline gives CDR1 SGHDN, CDR2 FVKESK. CDR3 in amino acids: CASSQVAALQETQYF. CDR3 DNA: TGTGCCAGCAGCCAAGTGGCAGCCTTACAAGAGACCCAGTACTTC.

In regard to this clone: Within the sample, other DNA sequences also encode this same CDR3. The V and J genes are TRBV6-5 and TRBJ2-7; TRBD1 might be the D (5 bases). V lost 4 bases to trimming and J lost 1 base, with 11 bases between them. Germline V CDR1 and CDR2: MNHEY, SVGAGI. This CDR3 spans 14 amino acids. CDR3 bases: TGTGCCAGCAGTTCCCCAGGGTTTTCCTACGAGCAGTACTTC. It is translated as CASSSPGFSYEQYF.

This clone was counted a single time. The V and J genes are TRBV7-2 and TRBJ2-1; D unresolved. Trimming took off 5 bases at V and 3 bases at J, with 14 bases between the two ends. This CDR3 spans 15 amino acids. Germline V gives CDR1 SGHTA, CDR2 FQGNSA. CDR3 loop: CASSPGQAIYNEQFF. CDR3 coding DNA: TGTGCCAGCAGCCCTGGCCAAGCCATCTACAATGAGCAGTTCTTC. Full variable domain (rest looked up from reference TRBV7-2 and TRBJ2-1): GAGVSQSPSNKVTEKGKDVELRCDPISGHTALYWYRQSLGQGLEFLIYFQGNSAPDKSGLPSDRFSAERTGGSVSTLTIQRTQQEDSAVYLCASSPGQAIYNEQFFGPGTRLTVL.

The chain is built from TRBV5-1 and TRBJ2-6, with D perhaps TRBD1 (5 bases). Looked up from germline, CDR1 is SGHRS and CDR2 is YFSETQ. This CDR3 has 15 amino acids. V gave up 5 bases and J gave up 2 bases, with 11 bases separating them. The CDR3: CASRAGQAGANVLTF. CDR3 nucleotide sequence: TGCGCCAGCAGGGCAGGGCAGGCTGGGGCCAACGTCCTGACTTTC.

The V gene is TRBV6-5, the J gene TRBJ2-7; D might be TRBD2 (5 bases). The ends were cut back, 1 base at V and 1 base at J, with 11 bases in the middle. Per the germline V gene, CDR1 is MNHEY and CDR2 is SVGAGI. This CDR3 is built from 15 residues. The CDR3 sequence is CASSYWPGNSYEQYF. DNA for the CDR3: TGTGCCAGCAGTTACTGGCCGGGGAATTCCTACGAGCAGTACTTC.

The chain is built from TRBV4-1 and TRBJ2-3; either TRBD1 or TRBD2 may fit D (5 bases each). V shed 0 bases and J shed 7 bases, with 11 bases lying between them. The CDR3 consists of 14 residues. The V gene's germline CDR1 is MGHRA and CDR2 YSYEKL. DNA of the CDR3: TGCGCCAGCAGCCAAGAGGCAGGGAGAAATACGCAGTATTTT. It codes for CASSQEAGRNTQYF.

CDR3 region: CASSPPAGGNTGELFF. The CDR3 DNA reads TGTGCCAGCAGTCCCCCGGCAGGGGGGAACACCGGGGAGCTGTTTTTT. The V call is TRBV28, the J call TRBJ2-2, with 7 bases matching TRBD1. From germline, CDR1 is MDHEN and CDR2 SYDVKM. The CDR3 contains 16 residues. Trimming cost V 5 bases and J 1 base; bases outside gene matches: 7.

The chain employs TRBV7-9 and TRBJ2-3; TRBD1 aligns across 11 bases. The ends lost 5 bases at V and 12 bases at J; junction bases unmatched: 7. This CDR3 has 13 residues. Germline CDR1 reads SEHNR; CDR2 reads FQNEAQ (reference sequence). CDR3 region: CASSVRDRGVQYF. In DNA, the CDR3 is TGTGCCAGCAGCGTACGGGACAGGGGGGTTCAGTATTTT.